The rows below give T cell receptor beta chains drawn from one sample of a study of blood T cell repertoires in COVID-19. Data came from immunoSEQ multiplex PCR; TCRdb stores just in-frame clones and leaves some out. This sample has tens of thousands of clones, with 80% to 90% found just once. The source material was peripheral blood. Source of these receptors: a man in his forties with COVID-19, enrolled during active disease. The CDR3 runs from the conserved cysteine through the conserved F or W. D genes are given only for firm matches. Expanded clones get a size class; other rows say once, few or many, or leave the size out.

abundance,d_gene,j_gene,v_gene,len,CDR3aa,CDR3nt
.,TRBD2,TRBJ2-5,TRBV3-1/TRBV3-2,15,CASSQTIAGQETQYF,TGTGCCAGCAGCCAAACAATAGCGGGGCAGGAGACCCAGTACTTC
.,TRBD1,TRBJ1-6,TRBV23-1,12,CANGDSSSPLHF,TGCGCCAACGGGGACAGTTCTTCACCCCTCCACTTT
.,.,TRBJ1-1,TRBV4-1,15,CASSQDSGMVTEAFF,TGCGCCAGCAGCCAAGATTCCGGGATGGTCACTGAAGCTTTCTTT
.,TRBD2,TRBJ2-3,TRBV9,21,CASSPSPTRGTSGGSTDTQYF,TGTGCCAGCAGCCCTAGCCCCACTCGGGGCACTAGCGGAGGGAGCACAGATACGCAGTATTTT
.,.,TRBJ2-2,TRBV19,13,CASRTQGTGELFF,TGTGCCAGTCGGACCCAGGGGACCGGGGAGCTGTTTTTT
.,TRBD1,TRBJ1-6,TRBV27,16,CASTMTGGSNNSPLHF,TGTGCCAGCACCATGACAGGGGGCTCGAATAATTCACCCCTCCACTTT
.,TRBD1,TRBJ1-2,TRBV7-6,15,CASSRSPGGYYGYTF,TGTGCCAGCAGCCGTAGCCCAGGGGGTTACTATGGCTACACCTTC
once,.,TRBJ1-2,TRBV24-1,8,CATILDTF,TGTGCCACCATCTTAGACACCTTC
.,.,TRBJ2-1,TRBV9,15,CASSGGTLGTNEQFF,TGTGCCAGCAGCGGGGGGACTCTAGGGACCAATGAGCAGTTCTTC
.,.,TRBJ1-2,TRBV12-3/TRBV12-4,13,CASSFVGAGGYTF,TGTGCCAGCAGTTTCGTGGGGGCTGGTGGCTACACCTTC
.,.,TRBJ2-5,TRBV11-2,13,CASSLSGQETQYF,TGTGCCAGCAGCTTATCGGGCCAAGAGACCCAGTACTTC
.,.,TRBJ2-7,TRBV11-2,14,CASSSTTGYYEQYF,TGTGCCAGCAGCTCGACAACAGGGTACTACGAGCAGTACTTC
once,.,TRBJ2-1,TRBV3-1/TRBV3-2,15,CASSQDRAEHNEQFF,TGTGCCAGCAGCCAAGATCGTGCGGAGCACAATGAGCAGTTCTTC
few,.,TRBJ1-1,TRBV5-1,14,CASSFGGRNTEAFF,TGCGCCAGCAGCTTCGGGGGGAGGAACACTGAAGCTTTCTTT
.,TRBD1,TRBJ2-2,TRBV6-5,13,CASTRQGNGELFF,TGTGCCAGCACTCGACAGGGTAACGGGGAGCTGTTTTTT
.,.,TRBJ1-4,TRBV19,15,CASSATGTINEKLFF,TGTGCCAGTAGTGCAACAGGAACAATTAATGAAAAACTGTTTTTT
.,.,TRBJ2-5,TRBV6-5,14,CASSYSDYQETQYF,TGTGCCAGCAGTTACTCCGACTACCAAGAGACCCAGTACTTC
.,.,TRBJ1-2,TRBV19,14,CASSPTVGFAGYTF,TGTGCCAGTAGTCCCACGGTGGGCTTTGCGGGCTACACCTTC
.,.,TRBJ1-4,TRBV7-9,13,CASSTTGNEKLFF,TGTGCCAGCAGCACTACAGGGAACGAAAAACTGTTTTTT
.,.,TRBJ1-1,TRBV29-1,12,CSVDEGGTEAFF,TGCAGCGTTGACGAGGGAGGCACTGAAGCTTTCTTT
once,.,TRBJ1-6,TRBV27,15,CASRYWGGADSPLHF,TGTGCCAGCAGATATTGGGGGGGTGCCGATTCACCCCTCCACTTT
.,.,TRBJ2-5,TRBV28,16,CASSRGRGPSQETQYF,TGTGCCAGCAGTCGAGGCAGGGGACCTTCTCAAGAGACCCAGTACTTC
.,TRBD1,TRBJ1-2,TRBV5-5,14,CASSLVTGASGYTF,TGTGCCAGCAGCTTGGTGACAGGGGCGAGTGGCTACACCTTC
.,.,TRBJ1-5,TRBV5-1,15,CASSLDGGSHQPQHF,TGCGCCAGCAGCTTGGACGGGGGGTCACATCAGCCCCAGCATTTT
.,TRBD1,TRBJ1-2,TRBV5-1,14,CASSAGQEGDGYTF,TGCGCCAGCAGCGCCGGACAGGAGGGCGATGGCTACACCTTC
once,.,TRBJ1-5,TRBV2,14,CASSGRGTNQPQHF,TGTGCCAGCAGTGGCAGGGGCACCAATCAGCCCCAGCATTTT
.,.,TRBJ2-7,TRBV30,12,CAWSPSGLGQYF,TGTGCCTGGAGTCCTTCAGGCCTTGGGCAGTACTTC
.,.,TRBJ2-7,TRBV9,14,CASSVVEVPYEQYF,TGTGCCAGCAGCGTAGTTGAGGTACCCTACGAGCAGTACTTC
.,.,TRBJ1-1,TRBV9,14,CASSVDGRGTEAFF,TGTGCCAGCAGCGTAGACGGCAGGGGCACTGAAGCTTTCTTT
.,.,TRBJ2-5,TRBV7-7,14,CASSQMGAAETQYF,TGTGCCAGCAGCCAAATGGGGGCGGCAGAGACCCAGTACTTC
.,.,TRBJ2-1,TRBV25-1,17,CASSNPSTGRKTDEQFF,TGTGCCAGCAGTAATCCCTCCACAGGGAGAAAAACGGATGAGCAGTTCTTC